Described below is a single TCR beta chain sequence and its context. The sample belongs to a study of radiation and T cells in renal cell carcinoma. Time point given: baseline pretreatment blood. Specified treatment: 15 Gy SBRT to primary tumor, nephrectomy 4 weeks later. Trimming took off 7 bases at V and 1 base at J, with 7 bases between the two ends. The CDR3 runs to 12 residues. The V gene's germline CDR1 is LNHDA and CDR2 SQIVND (reference sequence). Produced via immunoSEQ multiplex PCR; TCRdb's table is partial and in-frame only. Of 100,000 to 150,000 clones listed, roughly 80% are singletons. This sample comprised blood, obtained from a patient whose treatment included radiotherapy and nephrectomy. The sequence was obtained from a woman aged 60-75 years with renal cell carcinoma. The rearrangement joins TRBV19 to TRBJ1-2; D call uncertain. The CDR3 DNA is TGTGCCAGTATCGTGGGTAACTATGGCTACACCTTC. Translation gives CASIVGNYGYTF.